The entry below gives a single TCR beta chain sequence along with its context. Its target is not known. V was clipped by 4 bases and J by 0 bases; unmatched bases: 2. CDR3 length equals 14 residues. Germline-derived CDR1 and CDR2 are DFQATT and SNEGSKA (reference sequence). The data were obtained in a study of breast tumors, draining lymph nodes, adjacent tissues. Via MiXCR, TCRdb re-called the multiplex PCR reads, giving one row per CDR3 protein. The sample yields approximately 200,000 distinct CDR3 sequences, 31% seen once. Breast cancer patients provided tissue from their axillary draining lymph nodes. Findings and limits, study-wide: Tumor TCR diversity was below lymph nodes but above nontumor tissue. Luminal-like breast cancer showed significantly greater tumor-nontumor repertoire similarity than basal-like breast cancer did. Findings are consistent with lymph node origin and intratumoral expansion of most tumor T cells.

The chain couples TRBV20-1 to TRBJ2-3; 9 bases are shared with TRBD1. The TCR sequence derives from a female donor with breast cancer. Some clones in this sample may be carry-over from other donors' samples. Material for sequencing was axillary lymph node tissue. The CDR3 sequence is CSAMGQGSTDTQYF. CDR3 DNA sequence: TGCAGTGCTATGGGACAGGGTAGCACAGATACGCAGTATTTT.